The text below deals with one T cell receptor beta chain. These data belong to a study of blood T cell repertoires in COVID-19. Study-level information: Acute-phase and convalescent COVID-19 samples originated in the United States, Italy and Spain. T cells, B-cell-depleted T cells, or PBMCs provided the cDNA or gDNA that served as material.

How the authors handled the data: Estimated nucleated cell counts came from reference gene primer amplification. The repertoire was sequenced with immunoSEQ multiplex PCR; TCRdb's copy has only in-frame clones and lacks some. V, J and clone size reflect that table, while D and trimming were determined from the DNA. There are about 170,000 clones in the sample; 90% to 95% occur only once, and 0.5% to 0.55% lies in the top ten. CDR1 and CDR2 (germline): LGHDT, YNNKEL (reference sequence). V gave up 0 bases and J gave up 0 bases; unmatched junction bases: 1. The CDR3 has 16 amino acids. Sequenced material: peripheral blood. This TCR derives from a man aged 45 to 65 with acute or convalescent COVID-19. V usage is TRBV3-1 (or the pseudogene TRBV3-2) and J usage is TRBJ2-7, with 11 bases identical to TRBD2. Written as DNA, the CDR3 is TGTGCCAGCAGCCAAGATAGCGGGAGGGCCTCCTACGAGCAGTACTTC. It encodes CASSQDSGRASYEQYF.